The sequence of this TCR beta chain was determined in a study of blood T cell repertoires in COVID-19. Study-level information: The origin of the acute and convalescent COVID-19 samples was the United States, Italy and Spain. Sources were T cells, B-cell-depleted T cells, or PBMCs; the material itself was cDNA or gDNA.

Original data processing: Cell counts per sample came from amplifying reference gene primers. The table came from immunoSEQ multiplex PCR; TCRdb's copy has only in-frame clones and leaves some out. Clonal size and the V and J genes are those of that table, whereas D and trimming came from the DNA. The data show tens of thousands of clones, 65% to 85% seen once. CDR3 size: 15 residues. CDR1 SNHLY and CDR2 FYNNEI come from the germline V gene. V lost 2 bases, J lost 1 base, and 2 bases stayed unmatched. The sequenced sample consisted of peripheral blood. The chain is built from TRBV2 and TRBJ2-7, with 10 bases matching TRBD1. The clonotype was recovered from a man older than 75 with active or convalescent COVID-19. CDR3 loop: CASSESGQGSYEQYF. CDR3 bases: TGTGCCAGCAGTGAATCGGGACAGGGGTCCTACGAGCAGTACTTC.